This TCR beta chain was profiled in a study of a mutant IDH1 vaccine in newly diagnosed glioma. Study at large: Before enrollment, the patients had been treated with radiotherapy alone, temozolomide alone, or both together. Most of them had received both.

The time point: week 35, safety follow-up. Mutant IDH1 20-mer peptide, at 300 ug, made up each vaccine dose, with topical imiquimod. The CDR3 totals 15 residues. CDR1 and CDR2 (germline): SGDLS, YYNGEE. V dropped 0 bases and J dropped 7 bases, with 15 bases sitting between them. TCRdb's copy holds only in-frame clones and misses some; the assay was immunoSEQ multiplex PCR. This sample yields some 44,000 clones, of which around 83% are seen a single time; 4% to 5.5% belongs to the top ten. Notes on this clone: Antigen: not known.

The TCR sequence derives from a woman in her fifties or sixties with glioma. Sample: PBMCs, taken from a glioma patient whose treatment included an IDH1 peptide vaccine. The V and J genes are TRBV9 and TRBJ2-3, with D tentatively TRBD1 (6 bases). The DNA of the CDR3 is TGTGCCAGCAGCGTAGTCGGGACAAATATTAATACGCAGTATTTT. Translated, it gives CASSVVGTNINTQYF.